These 10 T cell receptor beta chains originate from one sample sequenced in a study of CD8 T cells in ankylosing spondylitis. TCRdb reprocessed the 5' RACE reads with MiXCR, giving one entry per CDR3 protein. Among some 150,000 distinct CDR3 sequences listed, around 42% were seen once. The specimen was synovial fluid, either unsorted or a sorted T cell fraction (not recorded which). All receptors come from a male donor with ankylosing spondylitis.

V gene TRBV15 combines with J gene TRBJ2-3; D perhaps matches TRBD2 (6 bases). V shed 5 bases and J shed 2 bases, with 14 bases lying between them. Germline lookup yields CDR1 LNHNV and CDR2 YYDKDF (reference sequence). This CDR3 region has 15 residues. The CDR3 sequence: CATSGGEQHTDTQYF. DNA for the CDR3: TGTGCCACCAGCGGAGGGGAACAGCACACAGATACGCAGTATTTT.

The J gene is TRBJ1-2, the V gene TRBV27, with a possible D match to TRBD1 (5 bases). V shed 4 bases and J shed 6 bases, with 12 bases lying between them. The germline V gene encodes CDR1 MNHEY and CDR2 SMNVEV (reference sequence). The CDR3 loop spans 13 amino acids. The CDR3 reads CASSSKGQDGYTF. The CDR3 region has the DNA TGTGCCAGCAGTTCTAAGGGGCAGGATGGCTACACCTTC.

V and J are TRBV13 and TRBJ2-2; D gene ambiguous. Germline assignment: CDR1 PRHDT and CDR2 FYEKMQ (reference sequence). Trimming left V 5 bases short and J 6 bases short, with 10 bases between. CDR3 length: 13 residues. CDR3 residues: CASSQTEAGELFF. The DNA of the CDR3 is TGTGCCAGCAGCCAAACAGAGGCCGGGGAGCTGTTTTTT. The full variable domain, rest sourced from reference TRBV13 and TRBJ2-2, is AAGVIQSPRHLIKEKRETATLKCYPIPRHDTVYWYQQGPGQDPQFLISFYEKMQSDKGSIPDRFSAQQFSDYHSELNMSSLELGDSALYFCASSQTEAGELFFGEGSRLTVL.

This clonotype was observed a handful of times. The chain employs TRBV28 and TRBJ2-2; D uncertain. This CDR3 region has 15 residues. The ends were cut back, 3 bases at V and 4 bases at J, with 12 bases in the middle. Germline V gene lookup returns CDR1 MDHEN and CDR2 SYDVKM. The chain's CDR3 is CASSFLQISTGELFF. The CDR3 nucleotides read TGTGCCAGCAGTTTCCTCCAGATATCCACCGGGGAGCTGTTTTTT.

This chain connects TRBV7-9 to TRBJ2-3; D unclear. With 3 bases removed from V and 0 bases from J, the gap between germline ends came to 10 bases. The CDR3 consists of 15 residues. The germline V gene encodes CDR1 SEHNR and CDR2 FQNEAQ (reference sequence). CDR3 nucleotides: TGTGCCAGCAGCTTCAGACACGCTAGCACAGATACGCAGTATTTT. Its protein product is CASSFRHASTDTQYF.

The chain uses TRBV3-1 and TRBJ1-2; weak D call: TRBD1 (5 bases). The ends were cut back, 6 bases at V and 1 base at J, with 24 bases in the middle. The CDR3 extends over 18 amino acids. Germline V gives CDR1 LGHDT, CDR2 YNNKEL (reference sequence). This CDR3 reads CASSQTLTQGTRNYGYTF. The CDR3 bases are TGTGCCAGCAGTCAGACATTAACTCAGGGTACACGTAACTATGGCTACACCTTC.

This chain connects TRBV10-3 to TRBJ2-3; D assignment may be TRBD1 or TRBD2 (5 bases each). V gave up 3 bases and J gave up 2 bases, with 18 bases separating them. Germline V lookup: CDR1 ENHRY, CDR2 SYGVKD. This CDR3 region has 17 residues. CDR3 nucleotide sequence: TGTGCCATCAGTGAAGACCCGGGACCTTCTTCCACAGATACGCAGTATTTT. Translation: CAISEDPGPSSTDTQYF.

This chain uses TRBV3-1 with TRBJ2-2; D unclear. Trimming took off 0 bases at V and 6 bases at J, with 11 bases between the two ends. The CDR3 runs 15 residues. Germline V gene lookup returns CDR1 LGHDT and CDR2 YNNKEL (reference sequence). In DNA, the CDR3 is TGTGCCAGCAGCCAAGATCCCCGGTCCGCCGGGGAGCTGTTTTTT. Its protein is CASSQDPRSAGELFF.

The chain employs TRBV29-1 and TRBJ2-1; 9 bases are shared with TRBD2. The length of the CDR3 is 18 residues. J was trimmed by 2 bases and V by 3 bases; bases with no gene match: 14. Germline lookup yields CDR1 SQVTM and CDR2 ANQGSEA. DNA of the CDR3: TGCAGCGTTGACGGGCGGGGGGGCCTCGGTGTCCCCTACAATGAGCAGTTCTTC. Its translation is CSVDGRGGLGVPYNEQFF.

The chain carries TRBV5-5 and TRBJ1-2, with TRBD1 matching 7 bases. CDR1 SGHKS and CDR2 YYEKEE come from the germline V gene (reference sequence). The CDR3 length is 15 residues. With V trimmed by 4 bases and J by 4 bases, 10 bases remained unmatched. The CDR3 DNA follows: TGTGCCAGCAGCGAGCAACAGGGGTATCGCTATGGCTACACCTTC. It specifies CASSEQQGYRYGYTF.